These T cell receptor beta chains were read from a single sample in a study of radiotherapy plus CTLA-4 blockade in lung cancer. The data were produced by immunoSEQ multiplex PCR, yet TCRdb's version contains in-frame clones alone and is incomplete. Here the sample spans some 66,000 clones, about 80% being singletons. Here the sequenced sample was peripheral blood, taken from a patient treated with radiotherapy plus ipilimumab. All receptors derive from a human donor with non-small cell lung cancer who had a partial response to radiotherapy plus ipilimumab. Each CDR3 is given with its conserved first and last residue. The D gene is left open where the match is weak.

v_call: TRBV5-1
j_call: TRBJ1-2
cdr3_length: 13
d_call: .
cdr3_aa: CASSLDQGNGYTF
cdr3_nt: TGCGCCAGCAGCTTGGACCAGGGAAATGGCTACACCTTC

v_call: TRBV6-1
j_call: TRBJ2-7
cdr3_length: 12
d_call: .
cdr3_aa: CASSARVHEQYF
cdr3_nt: TGTGCCAGCAGTGCCCGGGTCCACGAGCAGTACTTC

v_call: TRBV28
j_call: TRBJ1-1
cdr3_length: 17
d_call: .
cdr3_aa: CASSLSGGGVFSTEAFF
cdr3_nt: TGTGCCAGCAGTTTATCGGGTGGGGGGGTGTTCAGCACTGAAGCTTTCTTT

v_call: TRBV5-1
j_call: TRBJ1-1
cdr3_length: 16
d_call: TRBD1
cdr3_aa: CASSPGTGVGGTEAFF
cdr3_nt: TGCGCCAGCAGCCCAGGGACAGGGGTAGGCGGCACTGAAGCTTTCTTT

v_call: TRBV29-1
j_call: TRBJ1-1
cdr3_length: 12
d_call: .
cdr3_aa: CSVEDDSYEAFF
cdr3_nt: TGCAGCGTTGAAGACGACAGCTATGAAGCTTTCTTT

v_call: TRBV5-5
j_call: TRBJ1-3
cdr3_length: 15
d_call: .
cdr3_aa: CASRHMVSSGNTIYF
cdr3_nt: TGTGCCAGCAGACACATGGTCAGCTCTGGAAACACCATATATTTT

v_call: TRBV29-1
j_call: TRBJ2-3
cdr3_length: 14
d_call: TRBD1
cdr3_aa: CSVGTGQFTDTQYF
cdr3_nt: TGCAGCGTGGGCACGGGACAGTTCACAGATACGCAGTATTTT

v_call: TRBV5-8
j_call: TRBJ2-2
cdr3_length: 14
d_call: TRBD1
cdr3_aa: CASNPGQATGELFF
cdr3_nt: TGTGCCAGCAACCCAGGACAGGCGACCGGGGAGCTGTTTTTT

v_call: TRBV9
j_call: TRBJ1-2
cdr3_length: 13
d_call: TRBD1
cdr3_aa: CASSVGQGHGYTF
cdr3_nt: TGTGCCAGCAGCGTAGGACAGGGGCATGGCTACACCTTC

v_call: TRBV19
j_call: TRBJ1-5
cdr3_length: 15
d_call: .
cdr3_aa: CASNTLQGFNQPQHF
cdr3_nt: TGTGCCAGTAATACGTTACAGGGTTTCAATCAGCCCCAGCATTTT